Sequencing of this T cell receptor (beta chain) was carried out in a study of control samples from healthy donors and cancer patients. The repertoire was sequenced with immunoSEQ multiplex PCR; TCRdb's copy has only in-frame clones and lacks some. This table has some 74,000 clones, 83% appearing once. This CDR3 comprises 16 residues. With V trimmed by 4 bases and J by 4 bases, 6 bases remained unmatched. Germline V gene data show CDR1 as MNHEY and CDR2 as SVGEGT. This clonotype was sampled from a man aged 60-69 years in good health. Specimen: blood. V is TRBV6-2 or TRBV6-3 and J is TRBJ2-2; 10 bases match TRBD1. The CDR3 sequence: CASSFRDRGGTGELFF. The CDR3, as DNA: TGTGCCAGCAGTTTCCGGGACAGGGGCGGCACCGGGGAGCTGTTTTTT.